This T cell receptor (beta chain) was obtained from a study of T cell repertoires in cytomegalovirus infection (dated by TCRdb to about 2019). Regarding the study in general: Peptide stimulations targeted recently identified HLA-C-restricted CMV epitopes, whose presentation resists viral immunomodulation, together with well-studied HLA-B-restricted epitopes. Donor HLA type was relevant to the analysis, because carriage of CMV infection together with the matching HLA type was indicated by public TCR beta signatures. On the study overall, not on this receptor specifically: In both this cohort and an independent roughly 350-donor cohort, the cumulative frequency of public TCR beta family members distinguished carriers of CMV infection plus the relevant HLA type. The ex vivo response was dominated by HLA-C-restricted CMV-specific TCR beta clonotypes, which also provided the single most frequent clonotype in two of eight donors.

The CDR3 covers 15 residues, taking in both the cysteine and the phenylalanine. Only the CDR3 region is kept as DNA, spanning 45 bases read in frame from base 1. V drops 7 bases and J drops 2 bases, leaving 17 bases in between. The treatment or condition label, as the study defines it: in vitro stimulation with specific CMV peptide epitopes to enrich CMV-specific T cells. This clonotype was seen repeatedly, ten times or more. The specificity of this receptor is unknown. No base-level quality is on record; no much larger clone is a single base apart. TCRdb shows the sequencer as Illumina HiSeq 1500. TCRdb trimmed public reads at Q25 via fastp, called clones via MiXCR and kept in-frame beta chains. Identical CDR3 protein sequences are pooled into one entry, listed with their most common genes and DNA. The table for this sample lists about 920,000 distinct CDR3 sequences; less than 40% of them were counted only once. The top ten clonotypes cover roughly 13% of the sample.

Sequenced here: cultured CD8+ T cells from PBMCs, sampled from culture after CMV antigen stimulation. The chain is assembled from TRBV12-3 or TRBV12-4 and TRBJ2-5; TRBD2 is perhaps the D gene, given 6 matching bases. The TCR comes from a human donor in good health (CMV status not recorded). Some clones in this sample may be carry-over from other donors' samples. The DNA reads TGTGCCAGCACCGAAAGTGGAGGGAATCAAGAGACCCAGTACTTC. The encoded protein is CASTESGGNQETQYF.